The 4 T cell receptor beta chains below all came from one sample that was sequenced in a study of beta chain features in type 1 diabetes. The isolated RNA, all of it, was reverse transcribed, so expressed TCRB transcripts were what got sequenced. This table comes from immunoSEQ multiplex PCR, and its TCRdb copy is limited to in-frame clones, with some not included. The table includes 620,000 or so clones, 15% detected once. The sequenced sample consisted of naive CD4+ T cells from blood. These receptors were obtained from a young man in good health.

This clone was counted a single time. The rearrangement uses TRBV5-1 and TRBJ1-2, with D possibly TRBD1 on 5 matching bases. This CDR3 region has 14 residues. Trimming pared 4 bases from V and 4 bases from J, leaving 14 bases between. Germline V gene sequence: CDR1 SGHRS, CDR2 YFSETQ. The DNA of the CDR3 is TGCGCCAGCAGCCCGACAGTGACCGGCTATGGCTACACCTTC. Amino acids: CASSPTVTGYGYTF.

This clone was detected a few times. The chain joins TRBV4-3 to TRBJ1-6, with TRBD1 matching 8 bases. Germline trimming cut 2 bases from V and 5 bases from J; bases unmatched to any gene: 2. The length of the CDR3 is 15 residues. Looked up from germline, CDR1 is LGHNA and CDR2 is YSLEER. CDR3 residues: CASSQLQGDNSPLHF. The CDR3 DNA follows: TGCGCCAGCAGCCAACTACAGGGGGATAATTCACCCCTCCACTTT.

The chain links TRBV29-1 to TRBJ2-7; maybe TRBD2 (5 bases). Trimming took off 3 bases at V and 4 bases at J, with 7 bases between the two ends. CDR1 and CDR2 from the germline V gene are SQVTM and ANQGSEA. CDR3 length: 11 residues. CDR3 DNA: TGCAGCGTTGACGGGGTATACGAGCAGTACTTC. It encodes CSVDGVYEQYF.

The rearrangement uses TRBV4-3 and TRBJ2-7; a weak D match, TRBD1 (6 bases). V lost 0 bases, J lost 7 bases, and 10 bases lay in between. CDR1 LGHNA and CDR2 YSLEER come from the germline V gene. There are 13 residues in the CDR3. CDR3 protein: CASSQDLGTEQYF. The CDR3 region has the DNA TGCGCCAGCAGCCAAGATCTGGGGACAGAGCAGTACTTC.